This T cell receptor (beta chain) was documented in a study of T cell repertoires in cytomegalovirus infection. Study-level information: Alongside well-studied HLA-B-restricted CMV epitopes, recently identified HLA-C-restricted CMV epitopes were also used. Through public TCR beta signatures, both CMV infection and matching HLA type were indicated.

TCRdb re-called the reads through MiXCR, storing one row per CDR3 protein. The sample has around 340,000 distinct CDR3 sequences, about 27% seen once. Study-wide points: Based on cumulative public TCR beta family frequency, carriers of CMV plus the relevant HLA were identified. CMV-specific HLA-C-restricted TCR beta clonotypes dominated the ex vivo response.

A word on this clonotype: Its antigen is unknown.

The input for sequencing was cultured PBMCs, taken from culture after CMV antigen stimulation. The TCR was taken from a human donor in good health (CMV status not recorded). Some clones in this sample may be carry-over from other donors' samples.

Written as DNA, the CDR3 is TGTGCCCATGGGGAAAACACTGAAGCTTTCTTT. This translates into CAHGENTEAFF. The V and J genes are TRBV6-1 and TRBJ1-1; the D is unclear. The CDR3 loop spans 11 amino acids. Germline CDR1 and CDR2: MNHNS and SASEGT. Trimming took off 11 bases at V and 2 bases at J, with 9 bases between the two ends.